Detailed here is one T cell receptor beta chain. The antigen remains undetermined. The assay was immunoSEQ multiplex PCR, and TCRdb's table has in-frame clones only and misses some. Here the sample spans 35,000 to 40,000 clones, around 83% being singletons. These data belong to a study of graft-versus-host responses after intestinal transplantation. Across the whole study: Transplant recipients had multivisceral, liver-intestinal, or isolated intestinal grafts. Recipients were all induced with anti-thymocyte globulin, then given tacrolimus and steroids for roughly 3 years. The study's findings and limits: Early post-transplant declines in HvG were associated with peak levels of circulating GvH clones. Some GvH clones were seen earlier in gut or blood, suggesting intestinal origin.

V was pared by 4 bases and J by 3 bases, with 7 bases of the junction left unmatched. Per the germline V gene, CDR1 is SGHNT and CDR2 is YYREEE (reference sequence). This CDR3 comprises 15 residues. This TCR derives from a human patient who received an intestinal transplant, so some T cells may come from the graft donor. Source: PBMCs, taken about 1,000 days after transplant. The rearrangement uses TRBV5-4 and TRBJ1-2, with 9 positions matching TRBD1. CDR3 residues: CASSRGTGWDYGYTF. CDR3 DNA: TGTGCCAGCAGCCGCGGGACAGGGTGGGACTATGGCTACACCTTC.